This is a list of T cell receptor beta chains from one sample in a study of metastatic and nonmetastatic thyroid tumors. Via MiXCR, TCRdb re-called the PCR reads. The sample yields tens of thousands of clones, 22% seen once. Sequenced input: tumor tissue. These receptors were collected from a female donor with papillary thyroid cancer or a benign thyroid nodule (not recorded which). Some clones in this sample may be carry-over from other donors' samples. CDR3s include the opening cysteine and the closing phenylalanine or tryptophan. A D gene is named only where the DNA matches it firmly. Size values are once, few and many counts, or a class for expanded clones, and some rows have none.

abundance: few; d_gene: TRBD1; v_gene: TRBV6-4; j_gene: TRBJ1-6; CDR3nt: TGTGCCAGCAGAGAGACAGGGTGGGATAATTCACCCCTCCACTTT; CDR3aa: CASRETGWDNSPLHF
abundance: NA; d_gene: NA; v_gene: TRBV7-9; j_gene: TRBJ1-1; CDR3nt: TGTGCCAGCATTCCGGTTGGGGGGTCGAACACTGAAGCTTTCTTT; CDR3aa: CASIPVGGSNTEAFF
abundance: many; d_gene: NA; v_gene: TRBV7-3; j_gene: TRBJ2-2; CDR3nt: TGTGCCAGCCGAGGGACGAACACCGGGGAGCTGTTTTTT; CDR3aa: CASRGTNTGELFF
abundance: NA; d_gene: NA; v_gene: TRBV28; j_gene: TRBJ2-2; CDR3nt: TGTGCCAGCAGTCTCTTCTGCGGGGAGCTGTTTTTT; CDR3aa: CASSLFCGELFF
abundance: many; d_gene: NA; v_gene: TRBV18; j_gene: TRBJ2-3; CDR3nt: TGTGCCAGCTCGTCTCCGTGGCACAGCACAGATACGCAGTATTTT; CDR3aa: CASSSPWHSTDTQYF
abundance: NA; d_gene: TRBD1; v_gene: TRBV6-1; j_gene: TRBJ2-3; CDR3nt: TGTGCCAGCAGGATAGTACAGGGGACAGATACGCAGTATTTT; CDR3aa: CASRIVQGTDTQYF
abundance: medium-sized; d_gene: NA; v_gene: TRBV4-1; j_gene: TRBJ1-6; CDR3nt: TGCGCCAGCAGCCAAGGTCTGCTTTCACCCCTCCACTTT; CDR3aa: CASSQGLLSPLHF
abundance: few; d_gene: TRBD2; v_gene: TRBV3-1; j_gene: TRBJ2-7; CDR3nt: TGTGCCAGCAGCCAACGAAGGGGCGGGAGCCGTGGAGAGCAGTACTTC; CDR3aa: CASSQRRGGSRGEQYF
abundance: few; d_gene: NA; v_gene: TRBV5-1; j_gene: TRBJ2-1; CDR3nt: TGCGCCAGCAGCTTGGGCAGGGACTCCTACAATGAGCAGTTCTTC; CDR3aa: CASSLGRDSYNEQFF
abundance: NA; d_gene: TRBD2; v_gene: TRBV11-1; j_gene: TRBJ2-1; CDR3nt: TGTGCCAGCAGCTTCAGACTAGCGGGATACAATGAGCAGTTCTTC; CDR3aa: CASSFRLAGYNEQFF
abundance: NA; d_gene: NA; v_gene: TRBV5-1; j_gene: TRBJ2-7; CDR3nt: TGCGCCAGCAGCCCAGACAACTACGAGCAGTACTTC; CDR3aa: CASSPDNYEQYF
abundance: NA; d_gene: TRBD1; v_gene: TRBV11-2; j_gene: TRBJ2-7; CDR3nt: TGCGCCAGCAGCTTAGGACAGGGAGGATACGAGCAGTACTTC; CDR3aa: CASSLGQGGYEQYF
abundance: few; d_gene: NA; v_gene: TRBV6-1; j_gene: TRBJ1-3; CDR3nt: TGTGCTAGCAGTGAAGCGGCGGTGGACTCTGGAAACACCATATATTTT; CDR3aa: CASSEAAVDSGNTIYF
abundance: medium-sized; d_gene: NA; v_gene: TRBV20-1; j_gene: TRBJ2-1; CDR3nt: TGCAGTGCTAGCTCACTTCTGAGTGAGCAGTTCTTC; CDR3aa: CSASSLLSEQFF
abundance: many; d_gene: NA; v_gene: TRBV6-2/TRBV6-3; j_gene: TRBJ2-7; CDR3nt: TGTGCCAGCAGTACGATGATGGGGGACTACGAGCAGTACTTC; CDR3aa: CASSTMMGDYEQYF
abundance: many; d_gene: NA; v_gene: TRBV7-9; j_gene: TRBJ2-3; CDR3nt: TGTGCCAGCAGCCAGATCCAGGGCACAGATACGCAGTATTTT; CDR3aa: CASSQIQGTDTQYF
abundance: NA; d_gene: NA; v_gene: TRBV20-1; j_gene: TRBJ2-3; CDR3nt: TGCAGTGCTAGAGATCTACAGGGCGGCACAGATACGCAGTATTTT; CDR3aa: CSARDLQGGTDTQYF
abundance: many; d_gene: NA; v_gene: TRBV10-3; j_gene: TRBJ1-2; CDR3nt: TGTGCCATCAGTGATTCGGGGCATGGATCTGGTGGCTACACCTTC; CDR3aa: CAISDSGHGSGGYTF
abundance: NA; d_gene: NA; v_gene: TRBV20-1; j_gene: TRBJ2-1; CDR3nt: TGCAGTGCAGTCAACAATGAGCAGTTCTTC; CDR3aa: CSAVNNEQFF
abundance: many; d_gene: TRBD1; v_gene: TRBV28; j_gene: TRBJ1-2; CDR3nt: TGTGCCAGCAGAAATGCAGGGGACAGAAGTTACTATGGCTACACCTTC; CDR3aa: CASRNAGDRSYYGYTF